This T cell receptor beta chain was captured in a study of cytomegalovirus exposure and HLA in healthy donors (dated by TCRdb to 2015 to 2018). With regard to the full study: According to an earlier analysis of 550 to 700 of the donors, 200 million or so T cells yielded some 110 million unique TCR beta sequences and approximately 280 Gb of sequence data. Among 350 to 400 genotyped donors of the cohort, an average of approximately 240,000 unique TCR beta nucleotide sequences were sequenced per donor, around a sixth of them non-productive. An earlier analysis of around 580 of the donors used high-throughput TCR beta sequencing to judge whether each TCR beta V gene segment behaved as functional or pseudogenic. Of the roughly 410 genotyped donors, less than 90% were placed in the genetic ancestry cluster associated with self-reported Caucasian donors. High-throughput TCR immunosequencing, statistical association of individual TCRs with disease status, and machine learning were combined to predict cytomegalovirus infection status. Typing coverage varied by locus: roughly 620-640 donors for A, B, C, DRB1 and DQB1; roughly 520 for DQA1; more than 600 for DPA1; 450 to 480 for DPB1. A later genetic analysis took genome-wide SNP genotypes for about three fifths of the 666 donors and used that subset as a discovery cohort. Along with the 666-subject first cohort, a separate validation cohort of approximately 110 different subjects was used. An early release that covered several hundred HLA-typed donors contained around 300 gigabases of sequencing data and roughly 84 million unique TCR sequences. A handful of DR-DQ haplotypes were treated as single units for association and clustering because of strong linkage in the cohort. The study profiled the T cell repertoires of hundreds of subjects by immunosequencing and related them to cytomegalovirus serostatus. Donor age, sex, ethnicity and CMV serostatus were compiled together with the repertoire data. The study aimed to test whether signatures of past pathogen exposure could be identified by cataloging public T cell receptors. Rather than using new phenotypic data, the later analysis identified candidate immune exposures from TCR beta sequences and from how often those sequences occurred across donors. A later analysis re-analyzed previously published TCR beta repertoires from roughly 600 donors and added high-resolution HLA genotyping to study TCR occurrence patterns. HLA typing included class I and class II loci at four-digit resolution. All discovery cohort repertoires had been generated on a single sequencing platform.

The paper's findings and limits, for the study overall: Sequencing depth was assumed to be roughly uniform across donors in the presence/absence analyses, though that assumption may not hold. A further reported finding was that TCR beta sequences accurately predicted the HLA-A and HLA-B alleles for most subjects in the first cohort. Because some donors lacked HLA typing at each locus, the association tests relied only on the typed subset. The sequencing pipeline was judged likely to have produced a cluster of highly shared sequence variants as a technical artifact. The classifier was reported to diagnose cytomegalovirus status with high specificity and sensitivity in both the original and validation cohorts. In the study, around 150 TCR beta chains were listed as associated with cytomegalovirus. A later genetic analysis associated a missense DCLRE1C variant with V-gene and J-gene trimming of TCR beta chains, and an independent cohort replicated the association. According to a later analysis, TCR association rates differed among HLA loci, with DRB1 alleles showing the most associated TCRs and HLA-C alleles showing the fewest. According to the authors, the approach could potentially be generalized to other disease states and immunological phenotypes. The cohort was sequenced for TCR beta chains only, and without alpha or paired-chain data the features that could be detected were limited. In an earlier analysis of some 500 of the donors, most TCR beta V segments appeared in productive rearrangements about 87% or about 30% of the time, broadly matching IMGT annotations. Correlated functional status among segregating V segments might be attributable to linkage disequilibrium, but an unknown experimental factor could not be ruled out. The earlier analysis of 450 to 700 of the donors excluded 15 to 20 rarely observed V segments, including chromosome 9 orphons, because counts were too low. A later analysis associated 15,000 or so TCR beta sequences with specific HLA alleles at a false discovery rate of 0.05. CMV serostatus was the only immune exposure information available for the cohort. Most TCR sequences were observed very rarely across donors, whereas some public TCRs were present in many individuals. According to a later analysis, parvovirus B19, influenza, CMV and Epstein-Barr virus appeared linked to several top co-occurrence clusters. In a later analysis, HLA-associated TCR beta chains showed more clonal expansion and lower generation probabilities than non-associated chains that were equally common. When HLA alleles, especially DR and DQ, strongly co-occurred, attributing TCR associations to individual alleles was difficult. Compared with the approximately 710-donor mean, donors in an Asian-associated ancestry cluster had fewer N-insertions in productive TCRs, according to a later genetic analysis. A few of the identified cytomegalovirus-associated TCR beta chains were confirmed in vitro to be specific for cytomegalovirus antigens. Because the 87-base-pair reads could not distinguish some IMGT-functional V segments, including TRBV6-2 and TRBV6-3, those segments were excluded. Most CMV-associated TCR beta chains appeared to be HLA-restricted in a later analysis, and the HLA associations seemed to be driven largely by CMV exposure.

Library prep was done by the immunoSEQ multiplex PCR assay. For the multiplex PCR, a mixture combining 60 forward primers for TCR Vbeta segments and 13 reverse primers for TCR Jbeta segments was used. Amplification of the CDR3 region of rearranged TCR beta genes was performed with a multiplex PCR assay on genomic DNA. The amplified TCR beta libraries were sequenced on the Illumina HiSeq System as 87-base-pair reads. Under the source paper's analysis protocol: A later analysis counted some 74 million unique TCR beta chains across the 600 to 850 repertoires, and roughly 9.9 million of these chains were shared by at least two donors. Raw reads were error-corrected and collapsed into unique sequences with a nearest-neighbor algorithm that merged closely related sequences to remove PCR and sequencing errors. Alignment of CDR3 sequences to IMGT reference sequences was used to assign V, D and J gene segments. For a sequence to be retained, at least a six-nucleotide match to both a V gene segment and a J gene segment was required. A rearrangement counted as productive if the CDR3 had no stop codons and remained in frame with V and J, and every other rearrangement counted as non-productive. Following IMGT convention, CDR3 was defined as the stretch from the second conserved V-encoded cysteine up to the conserved J-encoded phenylalanine. Sequences without an unambiguous match to a single V gene segment were excluded from the earlier analysis of about 630 of the donors. In an earlier analysis of some 590 of the donors, V segments were called functional above 56.7% productive rearrangements and were called segregating when the between-donor standard deviation exceeded 5%. A statistical classification framework was built for diagnosing cytomegalovirus status from the catalog of TCR beta chain sequences. In a later analysis, V and J genes were assigned by comparing TCR nucleotide sequences against IMGT/GENE-DB human TR gene sequences. In a later analysis, CDR3 sequences and most-parsimonious VDJ recombination scenarios were assigned using the TCRdist pipeline. In a later analysis, each TCR beta chain was defined by its CDR3 amino acid sequence together with its V-gene family, and reads lacking a unique V-gene family were excluded. In a later analysis, nearly 600 highly shared, low-generation-probability nucleotide sequences were removed to address suspected cross-contamination and a sequencing artifact. A later analysis calculated a clonal expansion index for each public chain from normalized within-repertoire ranks of inferred template counts. In a later analysis, generation probabilities were computed using a VDJ recombination model fitted to out-of-frame rearrangements, and the results were checked against IGoR. In a later analysis, TCR-TCR, TCR-HLA and TCR-CMV co-occurrence was scored with hypergeometric tests, and a repertoire-size bias correction was applied to TCR pairs. A later analysis estimated false discovery rates by permuting HLA or CMV assignments 20 times. In a later analysis, co-occurring TCRs were grouped with DBSCAN, and TCRdist sequence similarity was added when clustering was performed within HLA-allele-positive subsets. Repertoires with fewer than 30,000 or more than 120,000 public chains were left out of co-occurrence clustering, as were about 5 repertoires with anomalous nucleotide sharing. TCRdb stores this immuneACCESS table with in-frame sequences only. Part of the clones is absent; in the studies checked, under half of the shortfall reflects unresolved V genes, and no reason is known for the rest. The V and J calls and clone size were taken over from that table, and D and trimming were inferred from the DNA. Counted in this sample were 150,000 or so clones; 55% to 70% of them appeared once. The leading ten clones occupy less than 3.5% of the sample.

V is cut back by 2 bases and J by 1 base, with 11 bases in the junction unmatched. From the cysteine through the phenylalanine, the CDR3 covers 16 amino acids. Only the CDR3 portion is preserved as DNA: 48 bases, with reading frame beginning at the first base. The germline V gene (reference sequence) sets CDR1 to GTSNPN and CDR2 to SVGIG. In total, around 600 healthy bone marrow donors made up the cohort. At the time of sampling, all cohort members were nominally healthy, though unrecorded immune exposures were likely present. The donor tested CMV seropositive and was one of the 289 seropositive cohort members. Every donor gave a peripheral blood sample, and the peripheral blood mononuclear cells from that sample were used for TCR beta sequencing. The Qiagen DNeasy Blood Extraction Kit was used to extract genomic DNA from the blood cell samples. This clone was observed a single time. This clone's antigen is unknown. No quality values exist for individual bases; no much larger clone is one base distant.

The clonotype originates from a woman aged 25 to 39 in good health and CMV-seropositive. Sequenced input: PBMCs. The sequence links TRBV30 to TRBJ2-7; 7 bases in the middle match TRBD1. The nucleotides read TGTGCCTGGAGTCGTTCGTACAGGGGCGAATCCTACGAGCAGTACTTC. Translated, it gives CAWSRSYRGESYEQYF.